The subject of this entry is one T cell receptor beta chain. This record belongs to a study of shared clonotypes between healthy human individuals. Assay: immunoSEQ multiplex PCR; the TCRdb copy retains only in-frame clones and omits some. The profile shows about 1.1 million clones, 75% to 85% of them singletons. The germline V gene encodes CDR1 SNHLY and CDR2 FYNNEI. Between the trimmed V and J ends, which lost 6 bases and 5 bases, there was a span of 20 bases. CDR3 length equals 15 residues. This chain connects TRBV2 to TRBJ2-7; D remains unclear. The source of this sequence is a young man in good health. Some clones in this sample may be carry-over from other donors' samples. The source material was memory CD4+ T cells from PBMCs. The subset denotes: CD45RA-negative fraction. CDR3 in DNA: TGTGCCAGCAGGACGCGTTTACAGCAAACACACGAGCAGTACTTC. Amino acids: CASRTRLQQTHEQYF.